This record looks at one T cell receptor (beta chain) sequence and its context. Its specificity is unknown. Donors underwent one heparinised blood draw, about 110 mL on average. What was sequenced were expressed TCRB transcripts, since all of the isolated RNA had been reverse transcribed. Some clones are missing from TCRdb's copy, which holds only in-frame ones; the method was immunoSEQ multiplex PCR. The table records 150,000 or so clones, around a tenth of them present only once. The data originate from a study of beta chain features in type 1 diabetes. In the study overall: When patients were set against healthy donors, age, gender and cell yields were similar.

Study-wide points: Type 1 diabetes patients showed a moderate but significant shortening of TCRB CDR3s in all four CD4+ subsets.

Trimming at V came to 1 base and at J to 8 bases, leaving 4 bases not matched to a gene. The CDR3 length is 15 residues. CDR1 is MNHNS, CDR2 SASEGT, per germline. V gene TRBV6-1 combines with J gene TRBJ1-5; 11 nucleotides align to TRBD1. The receptor comes from a man younger than 35 in good health. The sequencing input was central memory CD4+ T cells from blood. CDR3 coding DNA: TGTGCCAGCAGTGAAGGGACAGGGGGCCGGGAGCCCCAGCATTTT. It yields the protein CASSEGTGGREPQHF.